The 11 T cell receptor beta chains below come from one sample, sequenced in a study of blood T cell repertoires in COVID-19. Sequenced by immunoSEQ multiplex PCR; TCRdb stores in-frame clones only, minus some. Of some 260,000 clones listed, 88% are singletons. The material sequenced was peripheral blood. These TCRs come from a woman in her 40s who had recovered from COVID-19.

This sequence joins TRBV2 and TRBJ2-7; a weak D match, TRBD1 (6 bases). CDR1 is SNHLY and CDR2 is FYNNEI in the germline V gene. The length of the CDR3 is 12 residues. The V end lost 8 bases, the J end lost 4 bases, and 12 bases lay between the germline ends. The CDR3 DNA reads TGTGCCAGCCAGCGAGGGGGATACGAGCAGTACGTC. The encoded protein is CASQRGGYEQYV.

The chain is built from TRBV18 and TRBJ1-1; 7 bases line up with TRBD1. CDR3 size: 16 residues. Trimming at V came to 3 bases and at J to 1 base, leaving 8 bases not matched to a gene. Per germline, CDR1 KGHSH and CDR2 LQKENI. CDR3 loop: CASSPTRQGSNTEAFF. In DNA, the CDR3 is TGTGCCAGCTCACCCACAAGACAGGGATCGAACACTGAAGCTTTCTTT.

This clone appeared a few times. The sample carries other DNA sequences with the same CDR3. J is TRBJ1-1 and V is TRBV19; D remains ambiguous. CDR3 size: 14 residues. Per the germline V gene, CDR1 is LNHDA and CDR2 is SQIVND (reference sequence). Trimming took 6 bases from V and 0 from J, leaving 11 bases between them. The chain's CDR3 is CASSPGILNTEAFF. The CDR3 DNA is TGTGCCAGTAGCCCGGGAATCTTGAACACTGAAGCTTTCTTT. The entire variable domain, with the rest obtained from reference TRBV19 and TRBJ1-1, is as follows: DGGITQSPKYLFRKEGQNVTLSCEQNLNHDAMYWYRQDPGQGLRLIYYSQIVNDFQKGDIAEGYSVSREKKESFPLTVTSAQKNPTAFYLCASSPGILNTEAFFGQGTRLTVV.

This chain links TRBV5-6 with TRBJ2-4; 8 bases match TRBD2. Losses at the gene ends were 10 bases for V and 9 bases for J; bases not matched to a gene: 21. Germline CDR1 and CDR2: SGHDT and YYEEEE. This CDR3 comprises 16 residues. Here the CDR3 DNA reads TGTGCCCCCAGCCCGGCGGGGGGCACAACGGGGGGCATTCAGTACTTC. Translating gives CAPSPAGGTTGGIQYF.

The V gene is TRBV19, the J gene TRBJ1-2; possible D gene TRBD1, 6 bases. The CDR3 is 15 amino acids. In germline, CDR1 is LNHDA, CDR2 SQIVND (reference sequence). Trimming left V 6 bases short and J 3 bases short, with 17 bases between. The CDR3 sequence is CASSNHRVGDYGYTF. CDR3 DNA sequence: TGTGCCAGTAGCAACCACAGGGTCGGGGACTATGGCTACACCTTC.

This chain links TRBV28 with TRBJ1-1; D unresolved. Per the germline V gene, CDR1 is MDHEN and CDR2 is SYDVKM. The V and J ends lost 6 bases and 4 bases respectively, with 12 bases between them. This CDR3 comprises 13 residues. Here the CDR3 DNA reads TGTGCCAGCAGCCACCGGAGAGGCACTGAAGCTTTCTTT. Amino acid sequence: CASSHRRGTEAFF.

The V gene is TRBV9, the J gene TRBJ2-2; 8 positions agree with TRBD2. This CDR3 comprises 16 residues. Germline loops: CDR1 SGDLS, CDR2 YYNGEE. V was pared by 1 base and J by 0 bases, with 2 bases of the junction left unmatched. The CDR3 is CASSVRSGTNTGELFF. The CDR3 DNA sequence: TGTGCCAGCAGCGTACGTAGCGGGACGAACACCGGGGAGCTGTTTTTT.

The CDR3 DNA is TGTGCCAGCAGTCCCCAGGGGACTAGCGGCTACGAGCAGTACTTC. Protein sequence: CASSPQGTSGYEQYF. The rearrangement uses TRBV7-3 and TRBJ2-7; 11 bases fit TRBD2. V lost 6 bases and J lost 3; bases outside the gene matches: 7. CDR3 size: 15 residues. Per germline, CDR1 SGHTA and CDR2 FQGTGA.

The CDR3 region has the DNA TGCGCCAGCAGCTTGGGGACAGGGCTCCTAAATGAAAAACTGTTTTTT. Translation: CASSLGTGLLNEKLFF. This rearrangement joins TRBV5-1 to TRBJ1-4, with 8 bases identical to TRBD1. J gave up 5 bases and V 0 bases, and 6 bases lay outside the gene matches. Germline CDR1 reads SGHRS; CDR2 reads YFSETQ. This CDR3 contains 16 residues.

The chain carries TRBV7-9 and TRBJ1-2; maybe TRBD1 (6 bases). V was pared by 5 bases and J by 6 bases, with 13 bases between. Germline CDR1 is SEHNR and CDR2 is FQNEAQ (reference sequence). The CDR3 runs 13 residues. In DNA form, the CDR3 reads TGTGCCAGCAGCGCAAGGACAGTTCATGGCTACACCTTC. Translation gives CASSARTVHGYTF.

The chain couples TRBV14 to TRBJ1-5, with 7 bases that match TRBD1. CDR3 length equals 15 residues. V lost 3 bases and J lost 4; bases outside the gene matches: 6. Germline assignment: CDR1 SGHDN and CDR2 FVKESK. The CDR3 reads CASSHSPGGNQPQHF. CDR3 DNA: TGTGCCAGCAGCCATTCCCCAGGGGGAAATCAGCCCCAGCATTTT.